This entry describes one T cell receptor (beta chain). Its antigen is not yet known. No much larger clone exists at a distance of one base, and base qualities are not known. This record comes from a study of T cells in Graves' hyperthyroidism and ophthalmopathy (dated by TCRdb to about 2019). A note on the overall study: Peripheral blood was sampled at the time of initial diagnosis, prior to any treatment. To identify TCR V-J signatures that set the groups apart, the researchers used a discovery cohort of 90 to 100 patients, made up of under 45 with Graves' ophthalmopathy and 57 with stable Graves' hyperthyroidism. An independent validation cohort of around 19 hyperthyroidism patients and approximately 17 patients who later progressed to ophthalmopathy tested prospective prediction of ophthalmopathy. The 100 or so discovery patients were randomly split 7:3 into training and test sets. Thyroid tissue and blood T-cell repertoires from about six Graves' hyperthyroidism patients were also compared in the study. After sampling, hyperthyroidism patients received methimazole starting at 30 mg daily, and ophthalmopathy patients received high-dose intravenous methylprednisolone. According to the paper, TCR Vbeta CDR3 sequencing was carried out on about 140 peripheral blood samples, which came from fewer than 50 ophthalmopathy, approximately 72 hyperthyroidism and roughly 17 progressor patients.

The TCR beta CDR3 regions were amplified from the RNA transcripts. The first round of RT-PCR for the TCR CDR3 was performed with the HTBI primer set and the Qiagen OneStep RT-PCR kit. A second multiplex PCR round built the libraries, followed by size selection and purification. Sequencing of the libraries was done on an Illumina HiSeq2000 using paired-end 100 bp reads. On the study's bioinformatics: SOAPnuke was used to process the raw data, throwing out any read that contained adapters or uncalled bases, had a mean Phred below 15, or lacked an exact constant-primer or identifier match. COPE v1.2.5 was used to merge high-quality paired reads, and clonotypes were defined as unique nucleotide sequences. MiTCR v1.1 was used to align the clonotypes against IMGT TRBV, TRBD and TRBJ reference segments. The analysis included only V-J combinations with a frequency above 0.0001, which together covered approximately 99% of the repertoires. The TCS score was defined as F50 (clonal expansion) divided by E x V (chaos), with BLOSUM62-based TCRdist calculated between CDR3 peptides within each V-J. Welch's t-statistics and random forest reduced 500 to 650 V-J features to about 13, which were used in a naive Bayes classifier (R e1071). TCRdb itself trimmed the public reads at Q25 with fastp, ran MiXCR and retained productive beta chains. Rows are combined by CDR3 protein, so each entry shows the most common genes and DNA. None of the V and J calls come from the authors' own analysis; TCRdb made them. A total of around 450,000 distinct CDR3 sequences appear in this sample, around a sixth of them only once. The ten largest clones add up to approximately 7.5% of the sample.

Graves' hyperthyroidism was defined as stable when no progression to ophthalmopathy occurred over 18 months of follow-up. The hyperthyroidism patients were between 18 and 65 years old and newly diagnosed, with a disease duration of less than 2 months. The study excluded patients with uncontrolled infections, other autoimmune diseases, pregnancy or lactation. Diagnoses were based on clinical symptoms, serum thyroxine and TRAb, thyroid ultrasound and orbital computed tomography. PBMCs were isolated from 10 ml of fresh peripheral blood by Ficoll-Paque density gradient centrifugation. Total RNA was extracted using Trizol reagent, and RNA quality was assessed on an Agilent 2100 Bioanalyzer. From the cysteine up to the phenylalanine, the CDR3 has a length of 13 residues. The only DNA kept is the CDR3, 39 bases in frame from the first base. V is reduced by 6 bases and J by 2 bases, leaving a spacing of 11 bases between them. CDR1 MNHEY and CDR2 SMNVEV are derived from the germline V gene (reference sequence).

Overall study outcomes, separate from this receptor: A 13 V-J signature model separated ophthalmopathy from stable hyperthyroidism, with around 90% sensitivity and 81% to 83% specificity in cross-validation and 80%/75% in testing. Sample size was not statistically predetermined, and blinding of investigators to group allocation was not performed. In validation, the model predicted progression to ophthalmopathy with approximately 71% sensitivity and over 72% specificity, a median of around six months before onset. Blood samples also contained most of the expanded thyroid clonotypes (frequency above 0.001), which suggests that blood repertoires may reflect thyroid immune responses.

The rearranged segments are TRBV27 and TRBJ2-7; TRBD1 is perhaps the D gene, given 6 matching bases. The sequencing input was blood. The sequence came from a woman between 18 and 30 years old with Graves' hyperthyroidism. The nucleotides are TGTGCCAGCAGACTGACAGGACCCTACGAGCAGTACTTC. It is translated as CASRLTGPYEQYF.